The clone carrying this TCR beta chain was counted only a few times. This entry belongs to a study of blood T cell repertoires in COVID-19. Turning to the study itself: Nucleic acid was either cDNA or gDNA, and it came from T cells, B-cell-depleted T cells, or PBMCs.

Method: immunoSEQ multiplex PCR; TCRdb's copy keeps in-frame clones and lacks some. The table shows fewer than 200,000 clones, with around four fifths occurring only once. The germline V gene encodes CDR1 GTSNPN and CDR2 SVGIG (reference sequence). V was cut by 4 bases and J by 5 bases, with 15 bases left in between. CDR3 length equals 15 residues. The sequence derives from a woman in her 70s who had recovered from COVID-19. This chain connects TRBV30 to TRBJ1-6; the D gene is possibly TRBD1 (6 bases). The specimen was peripheral blood. CDR3 protein: CAWTERTEDNSPLHF. Here the CDR3 DNA reads TGTGCCTGGACCGAACGGACAGAAGATAATTCACCCCTCCACTTT.